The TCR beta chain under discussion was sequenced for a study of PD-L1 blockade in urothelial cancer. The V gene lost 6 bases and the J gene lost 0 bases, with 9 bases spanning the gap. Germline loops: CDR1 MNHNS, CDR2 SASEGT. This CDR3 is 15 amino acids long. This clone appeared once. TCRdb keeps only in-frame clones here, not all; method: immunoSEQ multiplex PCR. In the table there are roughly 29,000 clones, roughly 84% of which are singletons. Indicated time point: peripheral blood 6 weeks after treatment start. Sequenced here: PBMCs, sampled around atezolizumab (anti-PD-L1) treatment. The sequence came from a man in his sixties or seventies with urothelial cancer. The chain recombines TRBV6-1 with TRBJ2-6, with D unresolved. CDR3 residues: CASRLGGSGANVLTF. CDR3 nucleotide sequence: TGTGCCAGCAGGCTAGGTGGCTCTGGGGCCAACGTCCTGACTTTC.